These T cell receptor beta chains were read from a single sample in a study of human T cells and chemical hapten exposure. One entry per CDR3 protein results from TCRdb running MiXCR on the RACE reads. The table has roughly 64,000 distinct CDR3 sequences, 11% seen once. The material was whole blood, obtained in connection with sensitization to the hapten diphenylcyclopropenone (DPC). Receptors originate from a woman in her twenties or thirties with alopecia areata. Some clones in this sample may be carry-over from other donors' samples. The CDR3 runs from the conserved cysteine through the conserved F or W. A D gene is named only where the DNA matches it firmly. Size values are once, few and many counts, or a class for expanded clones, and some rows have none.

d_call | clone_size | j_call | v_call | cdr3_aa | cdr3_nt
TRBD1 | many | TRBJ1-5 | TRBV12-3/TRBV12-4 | CASRTGEGQPQHF | TGTGCCAGCAGGACAGGGGAAGGTCAGCCCCAGCATTTT
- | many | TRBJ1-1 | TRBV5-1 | CASSLGKSNTEAFF | TGCGCCAGCAGCTTGGGGAAGAGTAACACTGAAGCTTTCTTT
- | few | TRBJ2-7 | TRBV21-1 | CASSKSSPRGGLPIYEQYF | TGTGCCAGCAGCAAGAGCTCCCCTCGAGGGGGACTCCCTATCTACGAGCAGTACTTC
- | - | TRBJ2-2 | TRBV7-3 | CASSSIRDGDTGELFF | TGTGCCAGCAGCTCAATCCGGGACGGGGACACCGGGGAGCTGTTTTTT
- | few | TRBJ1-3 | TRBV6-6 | CASSSELPRAGNTIYF | TGTGCCAGCAGTTCCGAGCTCCCCAGAGCTGGAAACACCATATATTTT
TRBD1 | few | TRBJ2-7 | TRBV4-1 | CASSQDPSRGQGYEQYF | TGCGCCAGCAGCCAAGATCCGAGCCGAGGACAGGGCTACGAGCAGTACTTC
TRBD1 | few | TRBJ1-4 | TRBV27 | CASSSPGQGGEKLFF | TGTGCCAGCAGTTCCCCGGGACAGGGAGGTGAAAAACTGTTTTTT
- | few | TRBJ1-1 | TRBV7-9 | CASSWTGTLSTEAFF | TGTGCCAGCAGCTGGACCGGGACACTCTCTACTGAAGCTTTCTTT
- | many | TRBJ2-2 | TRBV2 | CASSVEGYGTGELFF | TGTGCCAGCAGTGTGGAAGGGTACGGCACCGGGGAGCTGTTTTTT
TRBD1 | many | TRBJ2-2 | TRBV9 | CASTPGTGTGGELFF | TGTGCCAGCACCCCTGGGACAGGGACGGGCGGGGAGCTGTTTTTT
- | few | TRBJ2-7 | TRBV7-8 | CASSDSPRPPYEQYF | TGTGCCAGCAGCGACAGCCCAAGGCCACCCTACGAGCAGTACTTC